This T cell receptor (beta chain) was recovered during a study of shared clonotypes between healthy human individuals. The study's findings and limits: Clonotype sharing among donors was thought likely to change with sequencing depth. What naive subsets generally showed was a larger estimated richness than memory subsets showed.

Clones were read by immunoSEQ multiplex PCR, and TCRdb kept only the in-frame ones, dropping some. The sample yields 1,400,000 or so clones, just under 99% seen once. The CDR3 has 10 residues. Trimming cost V 6 bases and J 15 bases, with 12 bases left between them. Germline CDR1 MNHNS, CDR2 SASEGT. Comments on this clone: Its antigen is as yet unknown.

Naive CD45RA+ and memory CD45RA-negative subsets were split from CD4+ cells. The TCR was taken from a man aged 30 to 39 in good health. The chain employs TRBV6-1 and TRBJ2-1; TRBD1 is a possible D gene (5 bases). The sample taken for sequencing was naive CD4+ T cells sorted from blood. Subset described: CD45RA+ positively selected. CDR3 DNA: TGTGCCAGCAGCGACGTAAGGGGGTTCTTC. Its protein is CASSDVRGFF.